There are a few counts of the clone carrying this TCR beta chain. No antigen is known for it. This sample stems from a study of radiotherapy plus CTLA-4 blockade in lung cancer. Turning to the study itself: Of the patients, roughly 17% showed objective responses and 31% attained disease control.

Study-wide results and limits: The study found tumor-derived TCR clones expanded in blood after radiotherapy plus ipilimumab.

Sequencing was performed with immunoSEQ multiplex PCR; in TCRdb, only in-frame clones are kept and a portion is missing. The table lists roughly 32,000 clones, roughly 77% of them singletons. Chemo-refractory metastatic non-small-cell lung cancer patients were treated with focal radiation plus CTLA-4 blockade with ipilimumab. The clonotype was recovered from a human donor with non-small cell lung cancer that progressed on radiotherapy plus ipilimumab. The material was peripheral blood, obtained from a patient treated with radiotherapy plus ipilimumab.

The CDR3 here is CASVRVGGGGYEQYF. The CDR3 region has the DNA TGTGCCAGCGTGAGGGTCGGTGGCGGGGGGTACGAGCAGTACTTC. This sequence joins TRBV6-5 and TRBJ2-7, with 8 positions matching TRBD2. Germline V gene data show CDR1 as MNHEY and CDR2 as SVGAGI. V was clipped by 8 bases and J by 4 bases; unmatched bases: 13. CDR3 length: 15 amino acids.